These 6 T cell receptor beta chains were sequenced from one sample in a study of T cell repertoires in cytomegalovirus infection. TCRdb processed the reads anew with MiXCR; each CDR3 protein has one entry. The data show under 600,000 distinct CDR3 sequences, about 15% seen once. Material for sequencing was CD8+ T cells from PBMCs. These receptors were collected from a human donor in good health (CMV status not recorded). Some clones in this sample may be carry-over from other donors' samples.

This clonotype was seen repeatedly, ten times or more. This chain joins TRBV7-3 and TRBJ1-1; D not certain. The CDR3 totals 12 residues. Germline assignment: CDR1 SGHTA and CDR2 FQGTGA. V was trimmed by 7 bases and J by 7 bases, leaving 13 bases between them. The CDR3, as DNA: TGTGCCAGCACCTTCGGGGTGAATGAAGCTTTCTTT. It yields the protein CASTFGVNEAFF. The full variable domain, rest sourced from reference TRBV7-3 and TRBJ1-1, is GAGVSQTPSNKVTEKGKYVELRCDPISGHTALYWYRQSLGQGPEFLIYFQGTGAADDSGLPNDRFFAVRPEGSVSTLKIQRTERGDSAVYLCASTFGVNEAFFGQGTRLTVV.

This clonotype was detected ten times or more. The CDR3 loop is CASSLDRAHRGPSQETQYF. CDR3 DNA sequence: TGTGCCAGCAGCTTAGATCGCGCCCACAGGGGTCCCTCCCAAGAGACCCAGTACTTC. This chain joins TRBV11-2 and TRBJ2-5; 7 bases are shared with TRBD1. From germline, CDR1 is SGHAT and CDR2 FQNNGV. The CDR3 has 19 residues. With 0 bases clipped from V and 1 base from J, the junction kept 14 bases outside the gene matches.

The chain carries TRBV7-3 and TRBJ2-3; 7 nucleotides line up with TRBD2. The CDR3 is made up of 14 amino acids. V was pared by 5 bases and J by 1 base, with 3 bases of the junction left unmatched. CDR1 is SGHTA, CDR2 FQGTGA, per germline. The CDR3 reads CASSHAGGTDTQYF. The CDR3 DNA is TGTGCCAGCAGCCACGCGGGGGGCACAGATACGCAGTATTTT.

This chain uses TRBV4-1 with TRBJ1-5; no firm D call. Germline CDR1 and CDR2: MGHRA and YSYEKL. The length of the CDR3 is 15 residues. Trimming left V 0 bases short and J 1 base short, with 7 bases between. CDR3 nucleotide sequence: TGCGCCAGCAGCCAAGATCAAGGGAGCAATCAGCCCCAGCATTTT. Its translation is CASSQDQGSNQPQHF.

About this clonotype itself: A much bigger clone sits one base away, suggesting this may be a read error. V gene TRBV27 combines with J gene TRBJ2-7, with TRBD2 identical over 7 bases. The J segment lost 0 bases and the V segment lost 9 bases, leaving 14 bases of the junction unmatched. Germline loops: CDR1 MNHEY, CDR2 SMNVEV (reference sequence). CDR3 length: 16 residues. The CDR3 loop reads CARSPSWGEGSYEQYF. In DNA form, the CDR3 reads TGTGCCAGGAGTCCCTCCTGGGGGGAGGGCTCCTACGAGCAGTACTTC.

Written as DNA, the CDR3 is TGCGCCAGCAGCCAAGATGGGGGGACAGGGGGCTTCGAGCAGTACTTC. This codes for CASSQDGGTGGFEQYF. V gene TRBV4-1 combines with J gene TRBJ2-7; 12 bases agree with TRBD1. Germline CDR1 and CDR2: MGHRA and YSYEKL. The CDR3 has 16 residues. With 0 bases clipped from V and 6 bases from J, the junction kept 6 bases outside the gene matches.